The T cell receptor beta chain under discussion was sequenced for a study of beta chain features in type 1 diabetes. Findings of the study overall: Cells with high TCR expression could be over-represented when cDNA is sequenced. For patients and controls alike, PCR might favor shorter templates to the same degree.

Only a few counts were recorded for this clone. Its antigen is currently unknown. The germline V gene encodes CDR1 LNHDA and CDR2 SQIVND (reference sequence). V dropped 2 bases and J dropped 5 bases, with 15 bases sitting between them. The length of the CDR3 is 15 residues. Of the isolated RNA, all was reverse transcribed, and so the sequenced material was expressed TCRB transcripts. Reads from naive, central memory and regulatory T cell samples averaged roughly 3.3 million. Here immunoSEQ multiplex PCR was the method, and the copy in TCRdb shows in-frame clones only, minus some. Among roughly 500,000 clones, around 28% were seen once, and the ten largest hold about 0.065%.

The V call is TRBV19, the J call TRBJ1-1, with D tentatively TRBD1 (5 bases). The sequenced sample was naive CD4+ T cells from blood. The clonotype originates from a man aged 18-30 years in good health. The CDR3 spells CASSIINVGGTEAFF. The CDR3 DNA reads as TGTGCCAGTAGTATAATTAATGTCGGGGGGACTGAAGCTTTCTTT.